The 14 T cell receptor beta chains below come from one sample, sequenced in a study of T cells expressing NK-cell markers. TCRdb re-called the 5' RACE reads; one entry per CDR3 protein, DNA not given. The sample holds just under 150,000 distinct CDR3 sequences. The sample consisted of blood T cells: a sorted CD56 or NKG2C T cell subset, CD4+ or CD8+ T cells, or bulk PBMC T cells (not recorded which). All receptors come from a man aged 18 to 30 in good health.

This sequence joins TRBV6-5 and TRBJ2-7; with no DNA, the TCRdb D assignment of TRBD1 cannot be verified. CDR3 size: 13 residues. Germline V gives CDR1 MNHEY, CDR2 SVGAGI. The CDR3 reads CASSYGAVYEQYF.

The gene calls are TRBV7-6 and TRBJ1-4. This CDR3 region has 16 residues. The V gene's germline CDR1 is SGHVS and CDR2 FNYEAQ. CDR3 region: CASSPYSSATNEKLFF.

V usage is TRBV11-2 and J usage is TRBJ2-7. The CDR3 spans 14 residues. CDR1 and CDR2 (germline): SGHAT, FQNNGV. This CDR3 is CASSPTGRTYEQYF.

This rearrangement joins TRBV6-1 to TRBJ2-5; TCRdb gives TRBD2 as the D gene, but with no DNA this cannot be confirmed. CDR1 is MNHNS and CDR2 is SASEGT in the germline V gene. The CDR3 sequence is 16 residues long. The chain's CDR3 is CASRPGLAGTRGTQYF.

The chain combines TRBV5-1 with TRBJ2-4; the TCRdb call, TRBD2, lacks DNA for checking. This CDR3 has 16 residues. The germline V gene encodes CDR1 SGHRS and CDR2 YFSETQ. The CDR3: CASSLSPEGRANIQYF.

The CDR3 reads CAISEPVDRATQETQYF. The rearrangement uses TRBV10-3 and TRBJ2-5; TCRdb gives TRBD1 as the D gene, but with no DNA this cannot be confirmed. In germline, CDR1 is ENHRY, CDR2 SYGVKD. There are 17 residues in the CDR3.

The gene calls are TRBV29-1 and TRBJ1-5; TCRdb picks TRBD1, but there is no DNA to check that call. Germline V gene sequence: CDR1 SQVTM, CDR2 ANQGSEA. The CDR3 is made up of 16 amino acids. CDR3 residues: CSVEDGGTGSEQPQHF.

The chain combines TRBV9 with TRBJ2-7; TCRdb picks TRBD1, but there is no DNA to check that call. The CDR3 is made up of 15 amino acids. Per the germline V gene, CDR1 is SGDLS and CDR2 is YYNGEE. The chain's CDR3 is CASSAWTGGLGEQYF.

The V call is TRBV19, the J call TRBJ2-1; TCRdb's D gene call, TRBD2, goes unchecked for lack of DNA. This CDR3 has 15 residues. Germline V lookup: CDR1 LNHDA, CDR2 SQIVND (reference sequence). The CDR3 is CATTTSAPIYNEQFF.

The V gene is TRBV7-8, the J gene TRBJ2-1; without DNA, the TCRdb call of TRBD2 cannot be checked. CDR1 and CDR2 (germline): SGHVS, FQNEAQ. The CDR3 is 17 residues long. The CDR3 here is CASSFPPMGTTGNEQFF.

The V call is TRBV3-1, the J call TRBJ2-2; TCRdb's D call of TRBD1 is untestable without DNA. Germline V lookup: CDR1 LGHDT, CDR2 YNNKEL (reference sequence). CDR3 length: 15 residues. CDR3 sequence reads: CASSQIRGPTGELFF.

V and J are TRBV11-1 and TRBJ2-2. Germline loops: CDR1 SGHAT, CDR2 FQDESV (reference sequence). The CDR3 is made up of 15 amino acids. CDR3 loop: CASSLARLNTGELFF. Based on the CDR3 plus reference TRBV11-1 and TRBJ2-2, the full variable domain is EAEVAQSPRYKITEKSQAVAFWCDPISGHATLYWYRQILGQGPELLVQFQDESVVDDSQLPKDRFSAERLKGVDSTLKIQPAELGDSAMYLCASSLARLNTGELFFGEGSRLTVL.

This chain links TRBV6-4 with TRBJ2-3; TCRdb selects TRBD2, and the lack of DNA leaves this call unchecked. Germline V gene data show CDR1 as MRHNA and CDR2 as SNTAGT. The CDR3 sequence is 14 residues long. CDR3: CASSEAGGTDTQYF.

The chain recombines TRBV27 with TRBJ1-1; without DNA, the TCRdb call of TRBD1 cannot be checked. This CDR3 has 13 amino acids. CDR1 and CDR2 from the germline V gene are MNHEY and SMNVEV (reference sequence). The CDR3 sequence is CASSPGIQSEAFF.